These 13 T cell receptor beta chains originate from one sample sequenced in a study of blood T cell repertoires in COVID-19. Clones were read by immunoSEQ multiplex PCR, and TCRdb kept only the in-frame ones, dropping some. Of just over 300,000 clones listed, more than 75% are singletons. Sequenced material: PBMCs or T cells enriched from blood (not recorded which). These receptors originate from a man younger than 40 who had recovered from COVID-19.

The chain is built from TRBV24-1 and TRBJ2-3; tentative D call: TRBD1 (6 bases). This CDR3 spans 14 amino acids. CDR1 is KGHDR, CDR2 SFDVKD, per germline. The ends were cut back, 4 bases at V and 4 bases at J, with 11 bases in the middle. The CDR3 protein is CATSDYRVADTQYF. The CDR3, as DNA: TGTGCCACCAGTGACTACAGGGTCGCAGATACGCAGTATTTT.

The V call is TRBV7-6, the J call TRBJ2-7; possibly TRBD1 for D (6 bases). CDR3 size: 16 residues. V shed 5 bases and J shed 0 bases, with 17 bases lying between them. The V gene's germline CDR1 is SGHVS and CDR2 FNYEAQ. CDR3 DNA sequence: TGTGCCAGCAGCCCGACCAGGACAGTGGTCTCCTACGAGCAGTACTTC. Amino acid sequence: CASSPTRTVVSYEQYF.

The CDR3 DNA reads as TGTGCCAGCAGTTTCCTCCCTAGCGGGCCACGAAATGAGCAGTTCTTC. Residues: CASSFLPSGPRNEQFF. The chain uses TRBV27 and TRBJ2-1, with 8 bases fitting TRBD2. Germline lookup yields CDR1 MNHEY and CDR2 SMNVEV (reference sequence). The CDR3 loop spans 16 amino acids. V shed 3 bases and J 7 bases; nucleotides not matched to a gene: 11.

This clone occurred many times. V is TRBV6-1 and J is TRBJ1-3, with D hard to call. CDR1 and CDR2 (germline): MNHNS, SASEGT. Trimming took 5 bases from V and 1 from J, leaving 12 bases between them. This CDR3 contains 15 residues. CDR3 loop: CASSNKQISGNTIYF. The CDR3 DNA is TGTGCCAGCAGTAACAAACAGATTTCTGGAAACACCATATATTTT.

CDR3 DNA sequence: TGTGCCAGCAGTTACGCAGGGGGTCCCACGGTTGAAGCTTTCTTT. Protein: CASSYAGGPTVEAFF. The J gene is TRBJ1-1, the V gene TRBV6-5; 7 bases agree with TRBD1. Trimming took 2 bases from V and 7 from J; bases not matched to a gene: 10. The CDR3 length is 15 residues. Germline V lookup: CDR1 MNHEY, CDR2 SVGAGI.

CDR3 region: CSGGEGPKFSTDTQYF. The CDR3 bases are TGCAGCGGGGGGGAGGGACCGAAGTTTAGCACAGATACGCAGTATTTT. V usage is TRBV29-1 and J usage is TRBJ2-3; 7 nucleotides agree with TRBD2. CDR1 and CDR2 from the germline V gene are SQVTM and ANQGSEA. J gave up 0 bases and V 7 bases, and 13 bases lay outside the gene matches. CDR3 length: 16 residues.

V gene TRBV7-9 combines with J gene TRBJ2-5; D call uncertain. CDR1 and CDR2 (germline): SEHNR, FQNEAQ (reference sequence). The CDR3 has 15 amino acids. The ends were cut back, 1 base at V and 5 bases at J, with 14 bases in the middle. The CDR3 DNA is TGTGCCAGCAGCTTAGTGACTCCTGGTGGGGAGACCCAGTACTTC. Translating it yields CASSLVTPGGETQYF.

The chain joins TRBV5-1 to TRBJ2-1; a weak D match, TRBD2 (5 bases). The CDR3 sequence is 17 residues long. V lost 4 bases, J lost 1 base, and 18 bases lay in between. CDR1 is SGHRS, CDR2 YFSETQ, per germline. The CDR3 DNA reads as TGCGCCAGCAGCCTTACCCTAAGCGGTGGTTCCTACAATGAGCAGTTCTTC. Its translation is CASSLTLSGGSYNEQFF.

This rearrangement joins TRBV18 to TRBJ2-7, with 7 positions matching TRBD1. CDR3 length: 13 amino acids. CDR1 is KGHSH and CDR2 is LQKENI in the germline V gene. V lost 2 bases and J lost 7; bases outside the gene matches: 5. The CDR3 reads CASSPRGPREQYF. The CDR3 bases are TGTGCCAGCTCACCAAGGGGGCCCCGGGAGCAGTACTTC.

This CDR3 reads CASSLRGQGPDTQYF. The DNA of the CDR3 is TGTGCCAGCAGTTTAAGGGGACAGGGACCAGATACGCAGTATTTT. The chain carries TRBV28 and TRBJ2-3; TRBD1 agrees at 9 bases. The CDR3 totals 15 residues. J was trimmed by 4 bases and V by 2 bases; bases with no gene match: 4. Germline V lookup: CDR1 MDHEN, CDR2 SYDVKM.

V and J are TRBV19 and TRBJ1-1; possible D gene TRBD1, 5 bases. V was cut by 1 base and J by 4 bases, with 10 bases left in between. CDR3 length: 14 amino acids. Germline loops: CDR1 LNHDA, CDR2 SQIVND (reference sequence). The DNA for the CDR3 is TGTGCCAGTAGTATAGGGGGGGGAAGCACTGAAGCTTTCTTT. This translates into CASSIGGGSTEAFF.

This chain's CDR3 is CASSMQGRMGNQPQHF. CDR3 nucleotide sequence: TGTGCCAGTAGTATGCAGGGGCGAATGGGCAATCAGCCCCAGCATTTT. The chain carries TRBV19 and TRBJ1-5, with TRBD1 as a possible D gene (6 bases). CDR1 is LNHDA and CDR2 is SQIVND in the germline V gene (reference sequence). The V end was cut by 3 bases, the J end by 2 bases, with 14 bases between. The CDR3 runs to 16 residues.

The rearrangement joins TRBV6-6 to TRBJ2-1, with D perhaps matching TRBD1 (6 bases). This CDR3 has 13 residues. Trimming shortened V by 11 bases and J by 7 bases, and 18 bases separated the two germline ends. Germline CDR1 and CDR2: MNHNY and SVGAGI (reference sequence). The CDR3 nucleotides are TGTGCCCACAACAGGGATCTCGGGAATGAGCAGTTCTTC. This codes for CAHNRDLGNEQFF.